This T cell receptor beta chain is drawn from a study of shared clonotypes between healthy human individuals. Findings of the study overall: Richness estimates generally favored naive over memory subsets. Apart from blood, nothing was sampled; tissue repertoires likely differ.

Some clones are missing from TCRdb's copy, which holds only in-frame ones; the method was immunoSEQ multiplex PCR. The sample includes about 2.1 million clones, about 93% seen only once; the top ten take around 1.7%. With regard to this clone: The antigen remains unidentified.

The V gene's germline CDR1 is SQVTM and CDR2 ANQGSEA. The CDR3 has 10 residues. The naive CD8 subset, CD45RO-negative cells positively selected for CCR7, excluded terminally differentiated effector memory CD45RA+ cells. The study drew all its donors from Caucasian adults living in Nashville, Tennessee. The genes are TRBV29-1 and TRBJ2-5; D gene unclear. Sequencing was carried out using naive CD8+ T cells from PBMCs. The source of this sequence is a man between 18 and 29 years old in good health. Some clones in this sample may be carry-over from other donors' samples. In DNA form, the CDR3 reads TGCGCCGGGTTATTAGAGACCCAGTACTTC. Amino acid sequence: CAGLLETQYF.